This TCR beta chain was captured by sequencing in a study of blood T cell repertoires in COVID-19. Turning to the study itself: Acute and convalescent COVID-19 samples came from the United States, Italy and Spain.

The method was immunoSEQ multiplex PCR; TCRdb's version includes in-frame clones alone and lacks a portion of them. The sample shows a few hundred thousand clones, over 75% of them seen only once. This clone has only one observation. The V end was cut by 5 bases, the J end by 3 bases, with 14 bases between. Per germline, CDR1 LNHDA and CDR2 SQIVND (reference sequence). The CDR3 sequence is 15 residues long. The sequenced sample consisted of peripheral blood. The genes are TRBV19 and TRBJ1-5; a possible D gene is TRBD1 (6 bases). The sequence derives from a woman aged 45-65 years with active or convalescent COVID-19. Here the CDR3 DNA reads TGTGCCAGTAGTCCCTACCACAGGGACAATCAGCCCCAGCATTTT. It yields the protein CASSPYHRDNQPQHF.